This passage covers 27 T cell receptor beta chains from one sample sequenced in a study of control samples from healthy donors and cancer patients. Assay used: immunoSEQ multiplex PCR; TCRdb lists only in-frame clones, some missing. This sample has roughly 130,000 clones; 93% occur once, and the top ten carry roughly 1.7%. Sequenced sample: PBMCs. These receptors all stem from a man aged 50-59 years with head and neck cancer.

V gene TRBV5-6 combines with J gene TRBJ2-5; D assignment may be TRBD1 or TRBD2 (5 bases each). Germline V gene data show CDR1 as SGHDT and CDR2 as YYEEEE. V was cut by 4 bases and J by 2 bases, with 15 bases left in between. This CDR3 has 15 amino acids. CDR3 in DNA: TGTGCCAGCAGCCCCGACAGAGGGGTACAAGAGACCCAGTACTTC. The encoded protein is CASSPDRGVQETQYF.

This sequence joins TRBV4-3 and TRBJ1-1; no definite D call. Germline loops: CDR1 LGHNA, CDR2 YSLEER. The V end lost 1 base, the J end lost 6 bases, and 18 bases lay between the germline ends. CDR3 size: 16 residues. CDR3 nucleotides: TGCGCCAGCAGCCAAGGCGGTAGTAGGGCTTTAGCTGAAGCTTTCTTT. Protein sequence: CASSQGGSRALAEAFF.

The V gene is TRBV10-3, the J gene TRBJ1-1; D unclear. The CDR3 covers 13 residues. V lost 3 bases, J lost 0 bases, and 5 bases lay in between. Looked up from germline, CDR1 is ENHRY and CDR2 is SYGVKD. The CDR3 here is CAISDSLNTEAFF. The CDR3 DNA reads TGTGCCATCAGTGACAGCCTGAACACTGAAGCTTTCTTT.

As DNA, the CDR3 is TGTGCCAGCAGCCAAGACCCTCTACTACAAGAGACCCAGTACTTC. Translated: CASSQDPLLQETQYF. The gene calls are TRBV14 and TRBJ2-5; D uncertain. The CDR3 is 15 amino acids. Trimming pared 0 bases from V and 2 bases from J, leaving 10 bases between. Germline V gives CDR1 SGHDN, CDR2 FVKESK.

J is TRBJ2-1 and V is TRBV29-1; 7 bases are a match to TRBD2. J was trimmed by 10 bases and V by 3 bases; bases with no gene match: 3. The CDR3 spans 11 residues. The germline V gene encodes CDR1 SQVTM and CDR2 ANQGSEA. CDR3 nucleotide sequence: TGCAGCGTTGAGGTGGGGGGGGAGCAGTTCTTC. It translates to CSVEVGGEQFF.

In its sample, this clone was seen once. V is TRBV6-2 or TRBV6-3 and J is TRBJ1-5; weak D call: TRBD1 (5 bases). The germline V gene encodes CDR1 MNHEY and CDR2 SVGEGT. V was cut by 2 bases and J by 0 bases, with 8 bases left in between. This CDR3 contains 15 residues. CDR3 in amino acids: CASSYGGYSNQPQHF. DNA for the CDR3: TGTGCCAGCAGTTACGGGGGTTATAGCAATCAGCCCCAGCATTTT.

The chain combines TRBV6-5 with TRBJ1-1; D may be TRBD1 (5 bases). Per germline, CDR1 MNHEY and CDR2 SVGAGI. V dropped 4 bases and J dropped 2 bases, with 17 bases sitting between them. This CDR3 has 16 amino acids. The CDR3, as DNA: TGTGCCAGCAGTTTTTATAAGCCGGGACCCAACACTGAAGCTTTCTTT. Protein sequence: CASSFYKPGPNTEAFF.

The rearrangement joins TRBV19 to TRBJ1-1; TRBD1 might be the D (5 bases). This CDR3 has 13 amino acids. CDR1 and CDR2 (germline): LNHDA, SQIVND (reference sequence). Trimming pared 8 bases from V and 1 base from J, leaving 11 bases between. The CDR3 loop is CASGEGQNTEAFF. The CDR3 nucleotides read TGTGCCAGTGGTGAAGGACAGAACACTGAAGCTTTCTTT. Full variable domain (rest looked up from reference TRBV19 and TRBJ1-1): DGGITQSPKYLFRKEGQNVTLSCEQNLNHDAMYWYRQDPGQGLRLIYYSQIVNDFQKGDIAEGYSVSREKKESFPLTVTSAQKNPTAFYLCASGEGQNTEAFFGQGTRLTVV.

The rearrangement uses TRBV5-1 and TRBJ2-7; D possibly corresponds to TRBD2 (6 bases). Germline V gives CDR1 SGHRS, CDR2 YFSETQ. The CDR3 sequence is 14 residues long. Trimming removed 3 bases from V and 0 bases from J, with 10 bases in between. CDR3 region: CASSSDGSSYEQYF. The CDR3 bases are TGCGCCAGCAGCTCGGACGGGAGCTCCTACGAGCAGTACTTC.

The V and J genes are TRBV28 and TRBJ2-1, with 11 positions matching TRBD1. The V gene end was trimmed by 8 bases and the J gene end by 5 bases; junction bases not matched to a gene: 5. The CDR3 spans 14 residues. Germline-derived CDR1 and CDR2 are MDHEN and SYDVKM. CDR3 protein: CASLTGQGDNEQFF. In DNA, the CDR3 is TGTGCCAGCCTCACGGGACAGGGGGACAATGAGCAGTTCTTC.

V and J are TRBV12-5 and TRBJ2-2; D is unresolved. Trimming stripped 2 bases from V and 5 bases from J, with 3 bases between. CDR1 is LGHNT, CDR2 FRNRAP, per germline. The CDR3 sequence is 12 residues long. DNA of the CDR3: TGTGCTAGTGGTTTGACAACCGGGGAGCTGTTTTTT. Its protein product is CASGLTTGELFF.

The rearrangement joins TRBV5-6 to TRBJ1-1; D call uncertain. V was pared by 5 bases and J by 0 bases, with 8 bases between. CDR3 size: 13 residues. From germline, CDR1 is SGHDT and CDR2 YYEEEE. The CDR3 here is CASRVQMNTEAFF. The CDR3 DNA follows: TGTGCCAGCAGGGTTCAGATGAACACTGAAGCTTTCTTT.

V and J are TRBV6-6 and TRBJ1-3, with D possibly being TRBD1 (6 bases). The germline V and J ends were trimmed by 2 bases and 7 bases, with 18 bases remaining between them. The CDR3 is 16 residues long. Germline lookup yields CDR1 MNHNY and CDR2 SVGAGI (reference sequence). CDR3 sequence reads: CASSYGEGTNWNTIYF. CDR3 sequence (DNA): TGTGCCAGCAGTTACGGGGAAGGGACAAATTGGAACACCATATATTTT.

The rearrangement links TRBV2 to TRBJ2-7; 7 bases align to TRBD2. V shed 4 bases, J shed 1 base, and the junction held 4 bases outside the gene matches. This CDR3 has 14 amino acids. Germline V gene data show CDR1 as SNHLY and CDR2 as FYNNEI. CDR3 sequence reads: CASSAQRGSYEQYF. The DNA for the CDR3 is TGTGCCAGCAGTGCTCAGCGGGGTTCCTACGAGCAGTACTTC.

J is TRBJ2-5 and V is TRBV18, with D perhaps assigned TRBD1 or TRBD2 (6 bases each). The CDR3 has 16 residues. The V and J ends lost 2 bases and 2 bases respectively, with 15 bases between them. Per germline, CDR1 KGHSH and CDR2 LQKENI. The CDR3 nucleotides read TGTGCCAGCTCACCAACGGGGGCTAGCCTACAAGAGACCCAGTACTTC. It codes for CASSPTGASLQETQYF. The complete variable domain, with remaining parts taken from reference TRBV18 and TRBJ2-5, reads NAGVMQNPRHLVRRRGQEARLRCSPMKGHSHVYWYRQLPEEGLKFMVYLQKENIIDESGMPKERFSAEFPKEGPSILRIQQVVRGDSAAYFCASSPTGASLQETQYFGPGTRLLVL.

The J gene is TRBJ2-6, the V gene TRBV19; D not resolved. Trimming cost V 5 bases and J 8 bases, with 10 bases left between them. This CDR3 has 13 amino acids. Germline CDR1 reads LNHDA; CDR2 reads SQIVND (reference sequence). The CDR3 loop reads CASSLEIPNVLTF. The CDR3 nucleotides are TGTGCCAGTAGTCTGGAAATCCCCAACGTCCTGACTTTC.

CDR3 nucleotide sequence: TGTGCCAGCTTGAGCGGGGGGACAGGGGGCTTTGGCTACACCTTC. Translation gives CASLSGGTGGFGYTF. The chain couples TRBV6-5 to TRBJ1-2, with 12 bases matching TRBD1. The CDR3 totals 15 residues. Germline CDR1 reads MNHEY; CDR2 reads SVGAGI. The V segment lost 8 bases and the J segment 7 bases; nucleotides outside the gene matches: 11.

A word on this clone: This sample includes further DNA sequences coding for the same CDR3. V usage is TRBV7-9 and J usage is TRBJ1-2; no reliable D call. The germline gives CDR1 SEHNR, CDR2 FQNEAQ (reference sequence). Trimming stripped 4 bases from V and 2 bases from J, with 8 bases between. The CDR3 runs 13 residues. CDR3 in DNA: TGTGCCAGCAGCTCAACAGCGAACTATGGCTACACCTTC. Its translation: CASSSTANYGYTF.

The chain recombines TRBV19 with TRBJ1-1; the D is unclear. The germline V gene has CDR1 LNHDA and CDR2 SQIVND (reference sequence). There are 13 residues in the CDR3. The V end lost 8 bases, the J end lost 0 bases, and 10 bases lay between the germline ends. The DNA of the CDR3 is TGTGCCAGTGGCCTTCTTATGAACACTGAAGCTTTCTTT. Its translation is CASGLLMNTEAFF.

CDR3 sequence (DNA): TGTGCCAGCAGCTTGAACCCAGGGCTAGCCGGGGAGCTGTTTTTT. This codes for CASSLNPGLAGELFF. The genes are TRBV5-6 and TRBJ2-2; maybe TRBD1 (5 bases). The CDR3 length is 15 residues. Germline V lookup: CDR1 SGHDT, CDR2 YYEEEE. Trimming cost V 1 base and J 6 bases, with 13 bases left between them.

CDR3 protein: CAINSPGLNYGYTF. In DNA, the CDR3 is TGTGCCATCAATAGTCCGGGACTAAACTATGGCTACACCTTC. The chain employs TRBV10-3 and TRBJ1-2; possible D gene TRBD1, 5 bases. Trimming stripped 7 bases from V and 2 bases from J, with 14 bases between. This CDR3 has 14 residues. From germline, CDR1 is ENHRY and CDR2 SYGVKD.

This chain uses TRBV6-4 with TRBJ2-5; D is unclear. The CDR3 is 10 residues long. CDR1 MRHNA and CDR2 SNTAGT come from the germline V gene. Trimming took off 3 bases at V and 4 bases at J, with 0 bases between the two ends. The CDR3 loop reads CASSEETQYF. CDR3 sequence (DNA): TGTGCCAGCAGTGAAGAGACCCAGTACTTC.

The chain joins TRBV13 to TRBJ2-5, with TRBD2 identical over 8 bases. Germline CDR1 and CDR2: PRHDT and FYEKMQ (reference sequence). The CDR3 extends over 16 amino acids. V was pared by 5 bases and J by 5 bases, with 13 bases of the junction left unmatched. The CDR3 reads CASSLQHSRGGETQYF. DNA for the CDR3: TGTGCCAGCAGCCTACAGCATTCTCGCGGGGGGGAGACCCAGTACTTC.

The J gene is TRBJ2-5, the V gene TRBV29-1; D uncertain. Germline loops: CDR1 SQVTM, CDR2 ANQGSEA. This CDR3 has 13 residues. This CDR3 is CTAGTSFQETQYF. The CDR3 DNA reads TGCACCGCCGGTACATCCTTCCAAGAGACCCAGTACTTC.

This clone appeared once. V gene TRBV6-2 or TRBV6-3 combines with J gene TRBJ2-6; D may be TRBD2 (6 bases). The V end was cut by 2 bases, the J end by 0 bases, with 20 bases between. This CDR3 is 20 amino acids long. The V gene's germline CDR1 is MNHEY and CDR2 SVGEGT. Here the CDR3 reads CASSYRYGLDGSSGANVLTF. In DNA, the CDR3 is TGTGCCAGCAGTTACCGCTACGGTTTAGACGGGAGCTCTGGGGCCAACGTCCTGACTTTC.

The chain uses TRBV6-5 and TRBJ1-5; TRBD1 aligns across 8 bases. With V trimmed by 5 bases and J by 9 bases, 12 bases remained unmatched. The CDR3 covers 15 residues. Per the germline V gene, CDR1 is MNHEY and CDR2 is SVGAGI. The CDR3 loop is CASSKQGAPTGPQHF. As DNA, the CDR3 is TGTGCCAGCAGTAAGCAGGGGGCCCCTACAGGGCCCCAGCATTTT.

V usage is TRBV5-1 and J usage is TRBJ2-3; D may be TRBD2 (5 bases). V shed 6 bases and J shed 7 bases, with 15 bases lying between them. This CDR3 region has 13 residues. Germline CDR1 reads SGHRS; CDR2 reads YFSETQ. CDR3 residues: CASMNQLVNTQYF. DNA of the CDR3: TGCGCCAGCATGAATCAACTAGTCAATACGCAGTATTTT.